This T cell receptor beta chain was identified during a study of CD8 T cell repertoires and HIV-1 epitope variants. Study background: Twenty-five autologous and known Gag and Nef epitope variant peptides each stimulated T cells separately. Study-wide results and limits: Of some ten antigen-specific beta clonotypes, more than five appeared to cross-react with escape variants. No clonotypes responded to the TAALDMSHF plasma variant; about five recognized KF9, one HW9.

Generated by immunoSEQ multiplex PCR, the TCRdb table keeps only in-frame clones and is missing some. This table holds about 6,000 clones, approximately 67% found once. This clone was detected only a few times. No antigen is known for it. The TCR was taken from a male donor with HIV. Material: cultured CD8+ T cells derived from PBMCs.

This chain's CDR3 is CASRTQPVEQFF. The CDR3 coding sequence is TGTGCCAGCAGAACCCAGCCAGTGGAGCAGTTCTTC. J is TRBJ2-1 and V is TRBV27; D is unresolved. Germline-derived CDR1 and CDR2 are MNHEY and SMNVEV (reference sequence). The V end was cut by 6 bases, the J end by 10 bases, with 13 bases between. The CDR3 is 12 amino acids.